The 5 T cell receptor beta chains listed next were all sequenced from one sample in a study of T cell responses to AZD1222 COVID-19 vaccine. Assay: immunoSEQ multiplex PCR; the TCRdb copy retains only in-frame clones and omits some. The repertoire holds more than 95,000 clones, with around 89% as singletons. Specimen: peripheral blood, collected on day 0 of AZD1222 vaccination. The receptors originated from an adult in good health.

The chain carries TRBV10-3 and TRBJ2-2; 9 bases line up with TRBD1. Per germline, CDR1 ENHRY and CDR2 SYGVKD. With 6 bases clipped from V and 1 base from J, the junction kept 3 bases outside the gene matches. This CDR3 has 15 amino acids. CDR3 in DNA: TGTGCCATCAGGCCGGGACAGGGGAACACCGGGGAGCTGTTTTTT. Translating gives CAIRPGQGNTGELFF.

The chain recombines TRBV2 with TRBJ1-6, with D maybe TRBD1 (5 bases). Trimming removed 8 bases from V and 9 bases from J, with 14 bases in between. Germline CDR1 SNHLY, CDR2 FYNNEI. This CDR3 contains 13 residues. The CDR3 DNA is TGTGCCAGCCGCGACAGTCGATCTTCACCCCTCCACTTT. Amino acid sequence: CASRDSRSSPLHF.

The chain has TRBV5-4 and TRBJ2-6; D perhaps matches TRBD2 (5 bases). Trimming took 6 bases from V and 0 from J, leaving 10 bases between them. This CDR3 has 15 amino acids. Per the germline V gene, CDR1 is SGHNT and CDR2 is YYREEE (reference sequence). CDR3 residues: CASIRRDSGANVLTF. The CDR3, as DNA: TGTGCCAGCATCCGCCGGGACTCTGGGGCCAACGTCCTGACTTTC.

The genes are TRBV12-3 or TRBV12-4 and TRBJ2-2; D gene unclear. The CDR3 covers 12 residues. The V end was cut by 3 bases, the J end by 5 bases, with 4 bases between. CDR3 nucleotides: TGTGCCAGCAGTTTTGATACCGGGGAGCTGTTTTTT. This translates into CASSFDTGELFF.

Here the CDR3 reads CASSISGGTGYNEQFF. The CDR3, as DNA: TGTGCCAGCAGCATTAGCGGGGGAACAGGTTACAATGAGCAGTTCTTC. The V call is TRBV27, the J call TRBJ2-1; 9 nucleotides agree with TRBD2. V lost 6 bases and J lost 4; bases outside the gene matches: 10. The CDR3 is 16 residues long. Germline V gives CDR1 MNHEY, CDR2 SMNVEV (reference sequence).